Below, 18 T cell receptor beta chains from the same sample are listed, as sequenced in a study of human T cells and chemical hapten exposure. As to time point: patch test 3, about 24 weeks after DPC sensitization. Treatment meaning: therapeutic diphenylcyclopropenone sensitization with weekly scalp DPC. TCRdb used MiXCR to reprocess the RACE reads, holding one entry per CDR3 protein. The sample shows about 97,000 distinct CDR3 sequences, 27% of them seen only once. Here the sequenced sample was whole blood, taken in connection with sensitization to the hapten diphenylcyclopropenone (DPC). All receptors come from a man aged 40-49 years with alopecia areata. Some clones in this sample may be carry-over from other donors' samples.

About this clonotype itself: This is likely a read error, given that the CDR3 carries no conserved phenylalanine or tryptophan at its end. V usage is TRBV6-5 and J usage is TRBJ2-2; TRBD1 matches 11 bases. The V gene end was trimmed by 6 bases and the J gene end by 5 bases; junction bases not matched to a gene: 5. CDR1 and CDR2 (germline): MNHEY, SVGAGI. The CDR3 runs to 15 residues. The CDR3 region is CASSGTGGGTGELFL. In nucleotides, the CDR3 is TGTGCCAGCAGCGGGACAGGGGGAGGTACCGGGGAGCTGTTTTTG.

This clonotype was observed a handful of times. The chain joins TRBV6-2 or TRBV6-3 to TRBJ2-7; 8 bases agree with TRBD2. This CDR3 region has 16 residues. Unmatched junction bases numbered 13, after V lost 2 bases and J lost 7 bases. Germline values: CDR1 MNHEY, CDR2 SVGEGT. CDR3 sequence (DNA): TGTGCCAGCAGTTACCCATTGGGCGGGGGGCCAGGAGAGCAGTACTTC. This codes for CASSYPLGGGPGEQYF.

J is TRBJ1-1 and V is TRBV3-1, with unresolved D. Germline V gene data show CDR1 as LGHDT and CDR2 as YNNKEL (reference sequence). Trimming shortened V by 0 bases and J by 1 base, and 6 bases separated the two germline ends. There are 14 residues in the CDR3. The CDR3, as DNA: TGTGCCAGCAGCCAAGATTATGGGAACACTGAAGCTTTCTTT. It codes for CASSQDYGNTEAFF. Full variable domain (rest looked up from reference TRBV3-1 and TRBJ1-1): DTAVSQTPKYLVTQMGNDKSIKCEQNLGHDTMYWYKQDSKKFLKIMFSYNNKELIINETVPNRFSPKSPDKAHLNLHINSLELGDSAVYFCASSQDYGNTEAFFGQGTRLTVV.

For the CDR3, the DNA is TGTGCCAGCAGCTTAACTCCAAGCTCCTACAATGAGCAGTTCTTC. It yields the protein CASSLTPSSYNEQFF. The V and J genes are TRBV7-3 and TRBJ2-1; no reliable D call. V lost 0 bases to trimming and J lost 0 bases, with 6 bases between them. This CDR3 is 15 amino acids long. Germline values: CDR1 SGHTA, CDR2 FQGTGA.

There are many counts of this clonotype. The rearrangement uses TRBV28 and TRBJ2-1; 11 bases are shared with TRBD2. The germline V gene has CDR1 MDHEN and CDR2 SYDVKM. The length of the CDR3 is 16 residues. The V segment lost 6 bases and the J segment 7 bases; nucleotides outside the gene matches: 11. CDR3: CASSSLLAGEWNEQFF. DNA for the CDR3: TGTGCCAGCAGCTCTTTACTAGCGGGAGAGTGGAATGAGCAGTTCTTC.

The CDR3 DNA follows: TGTGCCAGCAGTTTCCCCCGGGGTTCATTCTCTGGAAACACCATATATTTT. As protein: CASSFPRGSFSGNTIYF. This chain links TRBV12-3 or TRBV12-4 with TRBJ1-3, with D unresolved. This CDR3 comprises 17 residues. The V end was cut by 3 bases, the J end by 0 bases, with 15 bases between.

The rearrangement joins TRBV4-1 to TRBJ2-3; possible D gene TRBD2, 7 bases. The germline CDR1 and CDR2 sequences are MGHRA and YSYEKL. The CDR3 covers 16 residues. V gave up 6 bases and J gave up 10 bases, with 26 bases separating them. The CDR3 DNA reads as TGCGCCAGCAGGAACGAGGGGGGAGGGCCGGGCGGCGCGCAGTATTTT. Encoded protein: CASRNEGGGPGGAQYF.

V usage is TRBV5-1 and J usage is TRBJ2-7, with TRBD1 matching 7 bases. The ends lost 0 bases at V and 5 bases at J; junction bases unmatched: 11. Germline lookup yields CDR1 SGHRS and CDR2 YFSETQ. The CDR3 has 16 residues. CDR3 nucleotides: TGCGCCAGCAGCTTGGAAGGGGGCAGCCCCCCCGACGAGCAGTACTTC. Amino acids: CASSLEGGSPPDEQYF.

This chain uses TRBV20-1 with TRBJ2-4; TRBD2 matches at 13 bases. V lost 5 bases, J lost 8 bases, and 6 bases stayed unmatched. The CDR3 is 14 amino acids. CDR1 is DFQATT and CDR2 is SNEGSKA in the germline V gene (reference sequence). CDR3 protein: CSARTSGSMDIQYF. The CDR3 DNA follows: TGCAGTGCTCGGACTAGCGGGAGCATGGACATTCAGTACTTC.

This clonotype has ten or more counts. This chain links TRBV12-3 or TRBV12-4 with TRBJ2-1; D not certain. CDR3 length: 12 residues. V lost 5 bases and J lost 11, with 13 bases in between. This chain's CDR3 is CASSPRGVQQFF. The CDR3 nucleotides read TGTGCCAGCAGTCCACGCGGTGTGCAGCAGTTCTTC.

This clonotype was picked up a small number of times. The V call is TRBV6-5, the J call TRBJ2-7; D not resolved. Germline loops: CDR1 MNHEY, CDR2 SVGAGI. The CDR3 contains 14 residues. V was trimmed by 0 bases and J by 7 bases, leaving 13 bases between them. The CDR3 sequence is CASSYSGRSGEQYF. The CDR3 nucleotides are TGTGCCAGCAGTTACTCGGGCAGGTCCGGGGAGCAGTACTTC.

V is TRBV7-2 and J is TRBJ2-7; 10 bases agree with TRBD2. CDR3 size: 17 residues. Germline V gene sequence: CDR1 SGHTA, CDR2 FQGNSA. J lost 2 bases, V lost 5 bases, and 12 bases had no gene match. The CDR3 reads CASSLQGTSGRAYEQYF. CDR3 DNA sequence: TGTGCCAGCAGCCTCCAGGGGACCAGCGGGAGGGCCTACGAGCAGTACTTC.

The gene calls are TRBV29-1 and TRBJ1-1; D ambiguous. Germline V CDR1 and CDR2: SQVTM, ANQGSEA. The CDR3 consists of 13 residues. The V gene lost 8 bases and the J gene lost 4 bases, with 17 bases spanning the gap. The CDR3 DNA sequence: TGCAGCACAAGGGAAGGCGGGAGCACTGAAGCTTTCTTT. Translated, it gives CSTREGGSTEAFF.

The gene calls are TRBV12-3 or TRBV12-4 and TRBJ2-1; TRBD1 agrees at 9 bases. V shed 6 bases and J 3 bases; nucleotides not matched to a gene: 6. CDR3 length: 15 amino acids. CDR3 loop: CASSRGTGIYNEQFF. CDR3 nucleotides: TGTGCCAGCAGCCGTGGGACAGGGATCTACAATGAGCAGTTCTTC.

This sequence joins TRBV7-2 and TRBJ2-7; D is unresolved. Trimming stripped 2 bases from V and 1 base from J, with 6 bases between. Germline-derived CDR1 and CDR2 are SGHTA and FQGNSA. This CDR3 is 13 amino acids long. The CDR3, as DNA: TGTGCCAGCAGCTTATACCCGTCCTACGAGCAGTACTTC. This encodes CASSLYPSYEQYF.

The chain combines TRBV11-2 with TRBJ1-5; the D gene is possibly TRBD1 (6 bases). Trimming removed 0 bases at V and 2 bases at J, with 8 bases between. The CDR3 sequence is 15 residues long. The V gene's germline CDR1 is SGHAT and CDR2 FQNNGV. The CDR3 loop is CASSLESGGNQPQHF. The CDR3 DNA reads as TGTGCCAGCAGCTTAGAGTCAGGGGGCAATCAGCCCCAGCATTTT. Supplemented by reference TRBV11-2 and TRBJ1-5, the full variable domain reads EAGVAQSPRYKIIEKRQSVAFWCNPISGHATLYWYQQILGQGPKLLIQFQNNGVVDDSQLPKDRFSAERLKGVDSTLKIQPAKLEDSAVYLCASSLESGGNQPQHFGDGTRLSIL.

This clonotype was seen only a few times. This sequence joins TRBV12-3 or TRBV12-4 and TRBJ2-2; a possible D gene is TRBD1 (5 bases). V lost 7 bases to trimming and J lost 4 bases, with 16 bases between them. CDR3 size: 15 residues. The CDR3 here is CASTVGDGSTGELFF. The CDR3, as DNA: TGTGCCAGCACCGTAGGGGATGGAAGCACCGGGGAGCTGTTTTTT.

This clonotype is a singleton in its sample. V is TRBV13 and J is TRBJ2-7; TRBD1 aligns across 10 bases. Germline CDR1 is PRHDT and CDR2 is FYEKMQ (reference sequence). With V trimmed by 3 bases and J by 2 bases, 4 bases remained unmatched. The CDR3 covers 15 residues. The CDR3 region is CASSFGDRGPYEQYF. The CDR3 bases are TGTGCCAGCAGCTTCGGGGACAGGGGTCCCTACGAGCAGTACTTC.